The TCR beta chain described here comes from a study of Ad26.COV2.S vaccination and SARS-CoV-2 variants. Study-level information: Intramuscularly, Ad26.COV2.S was given either once or twice, 56 days apart.

Regarding the study as a whole: The study found higher spike-specific TCR breadth in vaccine than placebo recipients.

The protocol was immunoSEQ multiplex PCR, while the TCRdb copy is restricted to in-frame clones and leaves out a portion. The sample shows around 400,000 clones, roughly 90% of them seen only once. CDR1 is MNHEY and CDR2 is SVGAGI in the germline V gene. This CDR3 has 12 residues. Concerning this clone itself: Its cognate antigen is unknown. One end of the junction fails to match germline, which may point to a read error. This CDR3 is also generated by other DNA sequences in the sample.

Sample treatment: some 20 received Ad26.COV2.S at low or high dose, single or two shots; five or six received placebo; per-sample allocation not given. The study sampled participants on day 63 after the first vaccine or placebo injection. Recruitment in Boston yielded a donor of adult age, 18-55 years. The sequences come from peripheral blood, collected in a trial of Ad26.COV2.S vaccine versus placebo. The chain joins TRBV6-5 to TRBJ1-1; D gene ambiguous. The TCR originated in a person aged 18-65 years who received the Ad26.COV2.S COVID-19 vaccine or a placebo. This CDR3 reads CASSRLNTEAFF. The CDR3 bases are TGTGCTAGCAGTCGGCTGAACACTGAAGCTTTCTTT.